This note documents a single T cell receptor (beta chain) sequence. Its target is unknown. The data derive from a study of PD-1 blockade in classical Hodgkin lymphoma. Brentuximab vedotin exposure varied, and every patient relapsed after autologous stem cell transplantation. Study-wide results and limits: Unlike CD8+ TCR diversity, which did not rise significantly by C4D1, CD4+ TCR diversity did. Exclusion removed patients who began nivolumab under 1 year after ASCT. Reasons behind the repertoire differences stay unclear, perhaps disease activity or earlier therapy.

Sequencing was performed with immunoSEQ multiplex PCR; in TCRdb, only in-frame clones are kept and a portion is missing. The sample lists around 45,000 clones, roughly 78% occurring once. V was cut by 5 bases and J by 0 bases, with 11 bases left in between. The length of the CDR3 is 13 residues. Germline assignment: CDR1 GTSNPN and CDR2 SVGIG (reference sequence). Material: peripheral blood mononuclear cells (PBMCs), obtained before the second cycle of nivolumab. The sequence was obtained from a human donor with classical Hodgkin lymphoma. The chain joins TRBV30 to TRBJ2-7; D tentatively fits TRBD1 or TRBD2 (5 bases each). CDR3 region: CAWGTESSYEQYF. CDR3 DNA sequence: TGTGCCTGGGGGACGGAGAGCTCCTACGAGCAGTACTTC.